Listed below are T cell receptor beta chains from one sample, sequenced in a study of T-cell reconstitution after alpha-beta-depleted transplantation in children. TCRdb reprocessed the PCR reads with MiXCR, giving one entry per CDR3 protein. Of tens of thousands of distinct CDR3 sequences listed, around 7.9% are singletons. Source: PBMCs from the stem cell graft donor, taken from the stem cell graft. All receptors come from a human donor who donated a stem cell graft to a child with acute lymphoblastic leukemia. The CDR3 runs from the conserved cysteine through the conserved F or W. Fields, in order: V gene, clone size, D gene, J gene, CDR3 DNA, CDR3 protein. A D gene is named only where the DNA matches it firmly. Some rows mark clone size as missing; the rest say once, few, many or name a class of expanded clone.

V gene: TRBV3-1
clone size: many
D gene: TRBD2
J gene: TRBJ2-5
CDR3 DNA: TGTGCCAGCAGCCAACTAGCGGGATTAAGTAAAGACCAAGAGACCCAGTACTTC
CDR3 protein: CASSQLAGLSKDQETQYF

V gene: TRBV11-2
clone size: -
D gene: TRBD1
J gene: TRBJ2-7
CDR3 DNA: TGTGCCAGCAGCTTAAATAGTGACAGGGACTACGAGCAGTACTTC
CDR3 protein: CASSLNSDRDYEQYF

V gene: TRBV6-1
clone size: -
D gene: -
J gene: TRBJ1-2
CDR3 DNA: TGTGCCAGCAGCCCTACGGGGGGTTCGGGGTATGGCTACACCTTC
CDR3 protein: CASSPTGGSGYGYTF

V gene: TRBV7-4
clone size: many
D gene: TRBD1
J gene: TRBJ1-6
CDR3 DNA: TGTGCCAGCAGCTCACCCGGGACAGATAATTCACCCCTCCACTTT
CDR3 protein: CASSSPGTDNSPLHF

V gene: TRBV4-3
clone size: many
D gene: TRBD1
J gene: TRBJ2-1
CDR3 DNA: TGCGCCAGCAGCCAAGAAGGACAGGGGACCTACAATGAGCAGTTCTTC
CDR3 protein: CASSQEGQGTYNEQFF

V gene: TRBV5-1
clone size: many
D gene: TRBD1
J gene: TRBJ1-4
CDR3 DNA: TGCGCCAGCAGCCTGGGACAGGGGGTTTCTAATGAAAAACTGTTTTTT
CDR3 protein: CASSLGQGVSNEKLFF

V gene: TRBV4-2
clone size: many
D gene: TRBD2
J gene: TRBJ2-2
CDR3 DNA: TGTGCCAGCAGCCAAGATGGGGCGGGGGGGTCCGGGGAGCTGTTTTTT
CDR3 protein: CASSQDGAGGSGELFF

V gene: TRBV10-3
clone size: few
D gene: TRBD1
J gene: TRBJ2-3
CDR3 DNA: TGTGCCACCAACATAGGACAGGGAATGACAGATACGCAGTATTTT
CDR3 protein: CATNIGQGMTDTQYF

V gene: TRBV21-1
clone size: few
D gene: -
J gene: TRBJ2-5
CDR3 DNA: TGTGCCAGCAGCAAAGAAGGTAGCGGGAGGCCGAGGTTGGAGACCCAGTACTTC
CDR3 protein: CASSKEGSGRPRLETQYF

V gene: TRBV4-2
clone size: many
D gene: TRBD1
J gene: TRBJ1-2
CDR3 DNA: TGTGCCAGCAGCCAAGATTGGACAGGGGGAGGATATGGCTACACCTTC
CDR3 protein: CASSQDWTGGGYGYTF

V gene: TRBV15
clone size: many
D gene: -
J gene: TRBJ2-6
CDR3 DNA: TGTGCCACCAGCAGAGAGCGAACCTCTGGGGCCAACGTCCTGACTTTC
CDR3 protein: CATSRERTSGANVLTF

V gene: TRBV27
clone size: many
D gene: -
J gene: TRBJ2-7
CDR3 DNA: TGTGCCAGCAGTTTATTTGGGCCTTACGAGCAGTACTTC
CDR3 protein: CASSLFGPYEQYF

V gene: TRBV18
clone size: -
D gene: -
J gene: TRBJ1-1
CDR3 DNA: TGTGCCAGCTCACCACTCGGTGCAACCTCCTTAATGAACACTGAAGCTTTCTTT
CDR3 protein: CASSPLGATSLMNTEAFF

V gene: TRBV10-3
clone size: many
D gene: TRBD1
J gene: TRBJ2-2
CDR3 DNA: TGTGCCATAAGACAGGGAAACACCGGGGAGCTGTTTTTT
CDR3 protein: CAIRQGNTGELFF

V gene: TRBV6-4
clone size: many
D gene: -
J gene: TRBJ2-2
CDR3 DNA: TGTGCCAGCAGTGAAGCGGGCACCGGGGAGCTGTTTTTT
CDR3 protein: CASSEAGTGELFF

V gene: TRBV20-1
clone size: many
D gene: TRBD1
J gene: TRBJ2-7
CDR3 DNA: TGCAGTGCCCAACTGACGCAGACAGGGCCCTACGAGCAGTACTTC
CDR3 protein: CSAQLTQTGPYEQYF